These 17 T cell receptor beta chains share one sample of origin, sequenced in a study of shared clonotypes between healthy human individuals. Measured with immunoSEQ multiplex PCR; TCRdb has only the in-frame clones, and not every one. The table records around 2,000,000 clones, approximately 95% of them present only once. CD45RO-negative cells were positively selected for CCR7, leaving out terminally differentiated effector memory CD45RA+ cells. The sample comprised naive CD8+ T cells sorted from blood. The receptors originated from a man younger than 35 in good health.

The chain employs TRBV10-1 and TRBJ1-1; no clear D. CDR1 WNHNN and CDR2 SYGVQD come from the germline V gene (reference sequence). Trimming left V 7 bases short and J 1 base short, with 13 bases between. The CDR3 is 14 residues long. DNA of the CDR3: TGCGCCAGCATCCAAGACGGGGAGAACACTGAAGCTTTCTTT. It yields the protein CASIQDGENTEAFF.

This clone came up once. The J gene is TRBJ1-5, the V gene TRBV4-3; D call uncertain. In germline, CDR1 is LGHNA, CDR2 YSLEER. V lost 0 bases to trimming and J lost 3 bases, with 9 bases between them. The CDR3 covers 15 residues. CDR3 in DNA: TGCGCCAGCAGCCAAGATCATACGGCCAATCAGCCCCAGCATTTT. This sequence encodes CASSQDHTANQPQHF.

The genes are TRBV27 and TRBJ2-1; TRBD1 agrees at 7 bases. V dropped 6 bases and J dropped 8; count of bases not matched to a gene: 13. The germline V gene has CDR1 MNHEY and CDR2 SMNVEV (reference sequence). The CDR3 length is 15 residues. CDR3 sequence (DNA): TGTGCCAGCAGGGCTTTCCGGGACAGTCGAGATGAGCAGTTCTTC. Translating gives CASRAFRDSRDEQFF.

The rearrangement links TRBV11-2 to TRBJ2-5; D could derive from TRBD1 or TRBD2 (5 bases each). CDR1 and CDR2 (germline): SGHAT, FQNNGV. There are 10 residues in the CDR3. V shed 8 bases and J shed 5 bases, with 6 bases lying between them. CDR3 bases: TGTGCCAGCGGGACGGAGACCCAGTACTTC. Translated, it gives CASGTETQYF. The entire variable domain, with the rest obtained from reference TRBV11-2 and TRBJ2-5, is as follows: EAGVAQSPRYKIIEKRQSVAFWCNPISGHATLYWYQQILGQGPKLLIQFQNNGVVDDSQLPKDRFSAERLKGVDSTLKIQPAKLEDSAVYLCASGTETQYFGPGTRLLVL.

The chain uses TRBV5-6 and TRBJ2-4; D is unresolved. V was trimmed by 4 bases and J by 1 base, leaving 18 bases between them. Germline CDR1 and CDR2: SGHDT and YYEEEE. The CDR3 totals 17 residues. The CDR3 nucleotides read TGTGCCAGCAGCCTCCTAGATGTGGACCGGGCCAAAAACATTCAGTACTTC. It yields the protein CASSLLDVDRAKNIQYF. Full variable domain (missing parts from reference TRBV5-6 and TRBJ2-4): DAGVTQSPTHLIKTRGQQVTLRCSPKSGHDTVSWYQQALGQGPQFIFQYYEEEERQRGNFPDRFSGHQFPNYSSELNVNALLLGDSALYLCASSLLDVDRAKNIQYFGAGTRLSVL.

The chain combines TRBV6-6 with TRBJ1-1; TRBD1 matches at 7 bases. V lost 5 bases, J lost 0 bases, and 3 bases stayed unmatched. Per the germline V gene, CDR1 is MNHNY and CDR2 is SVGAGI (reference sequence). The CDR3 totals 14 residues. CDR3 in DNA: TGTGCCAGCAGTGGGACAGCAGTGAACACTGAAGCTTTCTTT. Its protein product is CASSGTAVNTEAFF.

This sequence joins TRBV4-1 and TRBJ2-7; TRBD1 is a possible D gene (5 bases). The V end was cut by 0 bases, the J end by 1 base, with 7 bases between. CDR1 and CDR2 (germline): MGHRA, YSYEKL. The CDR3 runs 14 residues. CDR3 sequence: CASSQEGESYEQYF. The CDR3 coding sequence is TGCGCCAGCAGCCAAGAAGGGGAATCCTACGAGCAGTACTTC.

The rearrangement links TRBV11-2 to TRBJ1-1; D is uncertain. V was pared by 2 bases and J by 2 bases, with 12 bases between. The CDR3 is made up of 15 amino acids. The germline V gene has CDR1 SGHAT and CDR2 FQNNGV. The CDR3 loop reads CASSLREHSNTEAFF. The CDR3 nucleotides are TGTGCCAGCAGCTTACGTGAACACTCAAACACTGAAGCTTTCTTT.

The chain uses TRBV13 and TRBJ1-1; TRBD1 is a possible D gene (5 bases). The germline V gene encodes CDR1 PRHDT and CDR2 FYEKMQ (reference sequence). This CDR3 has 14 amino acids. V lost 4 bases, J lost 0 bases, and 9 bases lay in between. The CDR3, as DNA: TGTGCCAGCAGCTCAGGGTCAATGAACACTGAAGCTTTCTTT. This sequence encodes CASSSGSMNTEAFF.

This clone came up once. This CDR3 reads CAWTDRGNEQFF. CDR3 in DNA: TGTGCCTGGACCGATAGGGGGAATGAGCAGTTCTTC. This chain uses TRBV30 with TRBJ2-1; a weak D match, TRBD1 (6 bases). V lost 4 bases, J lost 7 bases, and 11 bases lay in between. Germline V gene data show CDR1 as GTSNPN and CDR2 as SVGIG (reference sequence). CDR3 length: 12 amino acids.

The chain links TRBV7-9 to TRBJ2-3; 10 bases line up with TRBD2. Losses at the gene ends were 5 bases for V and 0 bases for J; bases not matched to a gene: 8. Germline V gene data show CDR1 as SEHNR and CDR2 as FQNEAQ (reference sequence). The CDR3 consists of 17 residues. The CDR3 bases are TGTGCCAGCAGCCCACAAACTAGCGGGGTGAGCACAGATACGCAGTATTTT. It specifies CASSPQTSGVSTDTQYF.

This sequence joins TRBV2 and TRBJ2-1; 10 bases agree with TRBD2. This CDR3 has 16 amino acids. V lost 6 bases, J lost 5 bases, and 10 bases stayed unmatched. Germline CDR1 is SNHLY and CDR2 is FYNNEI. CDR3 sequence: CASSRPTSGVDNEQFF. The CDR3 DNA reads TGTGCCAGCAGCCGACCTACTAGCGGGGTGGACAATGAGCAGTTCTTC.

This rearrangement joins TRBV29-1 to TRBJ2-5, with D hard to call. With the DNA end fitting TRBJ2-7 better, the J assignment may be wrong. CDR3 length: 12 residues. Looked up from germline, CDR1 is SQVTM and CDR2 is ANQGSEA. Here the CDR3 reads CSVVGNDYEQYF. The DNA for the CDR3 is TGCAGCGTTGTGGGGAACGACTACGAGCAGTACTTC.

This rearrangement joins TRBV19 to TRBJ1-2, with 7 bases identical to TRBD1. This CDR3 spans 15 amino acids. J lost 4 bases, V lost 4 bases, and 9 bases had no gene match. Germline lookup yields CDR1 LNHDA and CDR2 SQIVND (reference sequence). The chain's CDR3 is CASSTPPTGLYGYTF. As DNA, the CDR3 is TGTGCCAGTAGTACCCCCCCGACAGGGCTCTATGGCTACACCTTC.

The chain is built from TRBV19 and TRBJ1-1, with a tentative D call TRBD1 (5 bases). The ends were cut back, 4 bases at V and 3 bases at J, with 18 bases in the middle. There are 16 residues in the CDR3. Germline V lookup: CDR1 LNHDA, CDR2 SQIVND (reference sequence). The CDR3 is CASSTQGGAADTEAFF. CDR3 DNA sequence: TGTGCCAGTAGTACTCAGGGAGGGGCGGCGGACACTGAAGCTTTCTTT.

The J gene is TRBJ2-7, the V gene TRBV2, with unresolved D. Germline CDR1 reads SNHLY; CDR2 reads FYNNEI. V was shortened by 8 bases and J by 2 bases, with 13 bases between the two germline ends. The CDR3 runs to 13 residues. The CDR3 nucleotides read TGTGCCAGCCGTAAAGTTACCCCCTACGAGCAGTACTTC. Translating gives CASRKVTPYEQYF.

This clone appeared once. This rearrangement joins TRBV28 to TRBJ2-7; D may be TRBD2 (6 bases). V was clipped by 3 bases and J by 2 bases, with 14 bases between them. CDR1 is MDHEN, CDR2 SYDVKM, per germline. This CDR3 is built from 15 residues. The CDR3 here is CASSFGGDGAYEQYF. The CDR3 coding sequence is TGTGCCAGCAGTTTCGGAGGGGATGGGGCCTACGAGCAGTACTTC.